The 18 T cell receptor beta chains reported below all come from one sample, sequenced in a study of blood T cell repertoires in COVID-19 (dated by TCRdb to the early 2020s). To prepare the library, the immunoSEQ multiplex PCR assay was applied. Not all clones reach the TCRdb copy of this immuneACCESS table, which keeps in-frame sequences only. Checked studies attribute under half of the gap to unresolved V genes and leave the rest unexplained. Recorded for this sample are 200,000 or so clones; 80% to 90% of them occurred a single time. Around 8.9% of the sample is in the top ten clones. Material: PBMCs or T cells enriched from blood (not recorded which). The receptors originated from a woman under 30 who had recovered from COVID-19.

The V call is TRBV15, the J call TRBJ2-7; 7 positions match TRBD1. CDR1 LNHNV and CDR2 YYDKDF come from the germline V gene (reference sequence). J gave up 11 bases and V 0 bases, and 4 bases lay outside the gene matches. This CDR3 is 12 amino acids long. In DNA form, the CDR3 reads TGTGCCACCAGCAGAGACTACAGGGGAGAGTACTTC. Protein: CATSRDYRGEYF.

The chain employs TRBV30 and TRBJ1-1; TRBD1 might be the D (5 bases). The CDR3 totals 13 residues. V lost 3 bases and J 4 bases, leaving 12 bases between the germline ends. Germline V gene data show CDR1 as GTSNPN and CDR2 as SVGIG (reference sequence). The DNA of the CDR3 is TGTGCCTGGAGCAGGGTAAGAGGCACTGAAGCTTTCTTT. Amino acids: CAWSRVRGTEAFF.

The chain is built from TRBV5-1 and TRBJ1-4; D is undetermined. The CDR3 has 16 amino acids. V was pared by 4 bases and J by 0 bases, with 13 bases between. Germline CDR1 reads SGHRS; CDR2 reads YFSETQ. CDR3 sequence: CASSPRGDATNEKLFF. DNA of the CDR3: TGCGCCAGCAGCCCCCGGGGAGATGCAACTAATGAAAAACTGTTTTTT.

This clone appeared once. The chain links TRBV7-2 to TRBJ2-7; 8 nucleotides match TRBD1. The trim removed 5 bases at V and 4 bases at J, leaving 7 bases unmatched. This CDR3 region has 14 residues. Per germline, CDR1 SGHTA and CDR2 FQGNSA. CDR3 residues: CASSGQGASYEQYF. CDR3 sequence (DNA): TGTGCCAGCAGCGGTCAGGGGGCGTCATACGAGCAGTACTTC.

This clone appeared a single time. In DNA, the CDR3 is TGCGCCAGCAGCCAAGATTTCTTGACAGGGGCAAGTGATCAGCCCCAGCATTTT. Translation gives CASSQDFLTGASDQPQHF. The chain combines TRBV4-1 with TRBJ1-5, with 8 bases aligning to TRBD1. The CDR3 length is 18 residues. The J segment lost 5 bases and the V segment lost 0 bases, leaving 12 bases of the junction unmatched. Germline V gives CDR1 MGHRA, CDR2 YSYEKL.

V and J are TRBV21-1 and TRBJ1-2. TRBV21-1 is a recognized pseudogene. The CDR3 loop spans 10 amino acids. CDR3 in amino acids: CASSPLGYTF. The CDR3 region has the DNA TGTGCCAGCAGTCCGTTGGGCTACACCTTC.

The chain uses TRBV29-1 and TRBJ1-4; D ambiguous. The V gene's germline CDR1 is SQVTM and CDR2 ANQGSEA. This CDR3 has 15 amino acids. Trimming took off 3 bases at V and 0 bases at J, with 11 bases between the two ends. Here the CDR3 reads CSVDSRDATNEKLFF. For the CDR3, the DNA is TGCAGCGTTGACTCTCGAGATGCAACTAATGAAAAACTGTTTTTT.

About this clone itself: A clone one base away is much larger, so this may be a read error. At the DNA level, this CDR3 is encoded by other sequences in the same sample as well. This rearrangement joins TRBV28 to TRBJ1-5; D gene ambiguous. The germline V gene encodes CDR1 MDHEN and CDR2 SYDVKM. The CDR3 extends over 12 amino acids. V lost 6 bases to trimming and J lost 2 bases, with 5 bases between them. This chain's CDR3 is CASRGGNQPQHF. In nucleotides, the CDR3 is TGTGCCAGCAGAGGAGGCAATCAGCCCCAGCATTTT.

This chain joins TRBV4-1 and TRBJ1-4; 9 bases align to TRBD1. V was pared by 2 bases and J by 10 bases, with 17 bases of the junction left unmatched. This CDR3 is 18 amino acids long. Germline V gene data show CDR1 as MGHRA and CDR2 as YSYEKL. The CDR3 protein is CASSQKGVVGTGPGKLFF. CDR3 sequence (DNA): TGCGCCAGCAGCCAAAAGGGAGTAGTGGGGACAGGGCCGGGAAAACTGTTTTTT.

The chain couples TRBV4-2 to TRBJ2-2; 10 bases are a match to TRBD2. The CDR3 covers 15 residues. Germline V CDR1 and CDR2: LGHNA, YNFKEQ. Trimming cost V 2 bases and J 3 bases; bases outside gene matches: 0. CDR3 nucleotides: TGTGCCAGCAGCCAACTAGCGGGGGACACCGGGGAGCTGTTTTTT. Protein sequence: CASSQLAGDTGELFF.

The V call is TRBV7-2, the J call TRBJ1-5; D not resolved. CDR3 length equals 16 residues. Germline V gene data show CDR1 as SGHTA and CDR2 as FQGNSA. V was shortened by 2 bases and J by 4 bases, with 15 bases between the two germline ends. The CDR3 protein is CASSLLPGYGNQPQHF. In DNA form, the CDR3 reads TGTGCCAGCAGCTTACTCCCCGGATACGGGAATCAGCCCCAGCATTTT.

This clone was picked up a small number of times. The V and J genes are TRBV6-1 and TRBJ1-2; TRBD1 is a possible D gene (5 bases). This CDR3 has 15 residues. V lost 5 bases, J lost 3 bases, and 16 bases lay in between. Germline V gene sequence: CDR1 MNHNS, CDR2 SASEGT. In DNA, the CDR3 is TGTGCCAGCAGTAAACCGGGGGTAGGAGACTATGGCTACACCTTC. Translation: CASSKPGVGDYGYTF.

This chain links TRBV5-1 with TRBJ1-2; weak D call: TRBD1 (5 bases). This CDR3 is 15 amino acids long. V gave up 4 bases and J gave up 7 bases, with 20 bases separating them. Germline CDR1 SGHRS, CDR2 YFSETQ. The CDR3 coding sequence is TGCGCCAGCAGCGACGCAGGGATATCTGGTGGTGGCTACACCTTC. Translation: CASSDAGISGGGYTF.

The genes are TRBV27 and TRBJ2-1, with D tentatively TRBD1 (6 bases). The V and J ends lost 2 bases and 9 bases respectively, with 11 bases between them. Looked up from germline, CDR1 is MNHEY and CDR2 is SMNVEV (reference sequence). The CDR3 contains 13 residues. The CDR3 reads CASSLGRGGEQFF. The DNA of the CDR3 is TGTGCCAGCAGTTTAGGCAGGGGCGGTGAGCAGTTCTTC.

This clone was seen just once. This chain joins TRBV3-1 (or the pseudogene TRBV3-2) and TRBJ2-3; no clear D. This CDR3 comprises 13 residues. In germline, CDR1 is LGHDT, CDR2 YNNKEL (reference sequence). V was pared by 4 bases and J by 2 bases, with 7 bases between. Here the CDR3 reads CASSRGSTDTQYF. CDR3 bases: TGTGCCAGCAGCCGAGGTTCCACAGATACGCAGTATTTT.

The DNA of the CDR3 is TGTGCCAGTAGTATCCAGAGATTGACAGGAAGTAATTCACCCCTCCACTTT. This translates into CASSIQRLTGSNSPLHF. The chain employs TRBV19 and TRBJ1-6; possible D gene TRBD1, 6 bases. Trimming stripped 3 bases from V and 6 bases from J, with 18 bases between. The CDR3 sequence is 17 residues long. The V gene's germline CDR1 is LNHDA and CDR2 SQIVND (reference sequence).

This clone showed up just a few times. In DNA, the CDR3 is TGTGCCAGCAGCGTGAGGACAGGGAGCACCGGGGAGCTGTTTTTT. Translating gives CASSVRTGSTGELFF. The rearrangement links TRBV9 to TRBJ2-2; TRBD1 matches at 8 bases. This CDR3 has 15 residues. Germline V gene lookup returns CDR1 SGDLS and CDR2 YYNGEE. The ends lost 2 bases at V and 4 bases at J; junction bases unmatched: 4.

The chain employs TRBV4-1 and TRBJ1-5; D remains ambiguous. The germline V gene encodes CDR1 MGHRA and CDR2 YSYEKL. This CDR3 has 18 amino acids. The V gene lost 0 bases and the J gene lost 0 bases, with 15 bases spanning the gap. The chain's CDR3 is CASSQDESALYSNQPQHF. CDR3 nucleotides: TGCGCCAGCAGCCAAGACGAGAGCGCGCTATATAGCAATCAGCCCCAGCATTTT.